The 8 T cell receptor beta chains below come from one sample, sequenced in a study of T cell repertoires in cytomegalovirus infection. TCRdb re-derived calls from the reads in MiXCR, one entry per CDR3 protein. Seen here are 290,000 or so distinct CDR3 sequences, around 9.6% observed once, and the top ten hold around 2.5%. The sequenced sample consisted of PBMCs. These receptors came from a human donor in good health (CMV status not recorded). Some clones in this sample may be carry-over from other donors' samples.

Ten or more counts support this clonotype. V and J are TRBV15 and TRBJ2-3; 9 positions agree with TRBD2. Trimming at V came to 0 bases and at J to 0 bases, leaving 7 bases not matched to a gene. This CDR3 is built from 18 residues. Germline CDR1 and CDR2: LNHNV and YYDKDF (reference sequence). The CDR3 sequence is CATSRDYATSGSTDTQYF. CDR3 nucleotides: TGTGCCACCAGCAGAGATTACGCGACTAGCGGTAGCACAGATACGCAGTATTTT.

This clonotype was picked up many times. The chain combines TRBV7-2 with TRBJ1-2; D not certain. The length of the CDR3 is 13 residues. CDR1 and CDR2 from the germline V gene are SGHTA and FQGNSA. Trimming cost V 8 bases and J 3 bases, with 13 bases left between them. In DNA, the CDR3 is TGTGCCAGCCCCACGGACGAGGACTATGGCTACACCTTC. As protein: CASPTDEDYGYTF.

The V gene is TRBV15, the J gene TRBJ1-5; D gene ambiguous. Trimming stripped 0 bases from V and 10 bases from J, with 10 bases between. The CDR3 sequence is 13 residues long. Germline V gives CDR1 LNHNV, CDR2 YYDKDF (reference sequence). CDR3 DNA: TGTGCCACCAGCAGAGATGATGCCCAACCCCAGCATTTT. The encoded protein is CATSRDDAQPQHF.

This clonotype came up many times. The chain employs TRBV20-1 and TRBJ2-5, with D perhaps matching TRBD2 (6 bases). V shed 1 base and J shed 4 bases, with 13 bases lying between them. The germline V gene encodes CDR1 DFQATT and CDR2 SNEGSKA (reference sequence). This CDR3 region has 14 residues. CDR3 residues: CSARARGLIETQYF. CDR3 coding DNA: TGCAGTGCTAGAGCGAGGGGACTTATAGAGACCCAGTACTTC.

Concerning this clonotype: This may be a read error, as it is one base from a much larger clone. V is TRBV2 and J is TRBJ2-2; D gene ambiguous. The CDR3 spans 12 residues. From germline, CDR1 is SNHLY and CDR2 FYNNEI. The DNA for the CDR3 is TGTGTCAGCATTAGGGCCACCGGGGAGCTGTTTTTT. Translated: CVSIRATGELFF.

This clonotype showed up many times. The chain couples TRBV2 to TRBJ1-1; 9 bases agree with TRBD1. CDR3 length: 14 amino acids. Germline V gene lookup returns CDR1 SNHLY and CDR2 FYNNEI. The ends lost 7 bases at V and 3 bases at J; junction bases unmatched: 6. CDR3 bases: TGTGCCAGCACTCAACAGGGGGCGTACACTGAAGCTTTCTTT. Translation: CASTQQGAYTEAFF.

This clonotype was counted many times. This sequence joins TRBV6-5 and TRBJ2-1; D may be TRBD1 (5 bases). The CDR3 sequence is 14 residues long. Germline CDR1 and CDR2: MNHEY and SVGAGI. Trimming left V 4 bases short and J 3 bases short, with 10 bases between. CDR3 region: CASSSSDSYNEQFF. The CDR3 DNA reads as TGTGCCAGCAGTTCCTCCGACAGCTACAATGAGCAGTTCTTC.

The rearrangement links TRBV9 to TRBJ1-2; 9 bases are a match to TRBD1. V trimming: 4 bases; J trimming: 0 bases; junction bases outside the gene matches: 7. The germline CDR1 and CDR2 sequences are SGDLS and YYNGEE. This CDR3 spans 16 amino acids. The chain's CDR3 is CASSFGQGRANYGYTF. DNA for the CDR3: TGTGCCAGCAGCTTCGGACAGGGGCGAGCTAACTATGGCTACACCTTC. The entire variable domain, with the rest obtained from reference TRBV9 and TRBJ1-2, is as follows: DSGVTQTPKHLITATGQRVTLRCSPRSGDLSVYWYQQSLDQGLQFLIQYYNGEERAKGNILERFSAQQFPDLHSELNLSSLELGDSALYFCASSFGQGRANYGYTFGSGTRLTVV.